This T cell receptor (beta chain) was retrieved from a study of human T cells and chemical hapten exposure. On the study more broadly: The patients, most of them female, presented with alopecia areata, totalis or universalis.

Germline assignment: CDR1 SQVTM and CDR2 ANQGSEA. V was pared by 4 bases and J by 8 bases, with 12 bases between. The CDR3 is 12 residues long. TCRdb used MiXCR to reprocess the RACE reads, holding one entry per CDR3 protein. Here the sample spans about 170,000 distinct CDR3 sequences, roughly 26% being singletons. The sample's time point: patch test 3, about 24 weeks after DPC sensitization. Treatment specified: therapeutic diphenylcyclopropenone sensitization with weekly scalp DPC. Material: whole blood, obtained in connection with sensitization to the hapten diphenylcyclopropenone (DPC). The clonotype originates from a woman aged 18-29 years with alopecia areata. Some clones in this sample may be carry-over from other donors' samples. V gene TRBV29-1 combines with J gene TRBJ2-4; perhaps D is TRBD1 or TRBD2 (5 bases each). CDR3 amino acids: CSVVRDGDIQYF. The CDR3 DNA is TGCAGCGTTGTAAGGGACGGGGACATTCAGTACTTC.